Each of the 30 T cell receptor beta chains below was sequenced from the same sample in a study of shared clonotypes between healthy human individuals (dated by TCRdb to 2020 to 2021). Preparation of the library involved the immunoSEQ multiplex PCR assay. TCRdb holds this immuneACCESS table with in-frame rearrangements only. Some clones are missing; in checked studies, unresolved V genes explain under half, and the rest has no known cause. The sample table lists roughly 2.4 million clones, around 95% of them with a count of one. Approximately 0.13% of the sample belongs to the ten largest clones. Sequencing was carried out using naive CD4+ T cells sorted from blood. The intended sense of this specimen's cell subset or site label: CD45RA+ positively selected. The receptors stem from a man aged 18 to 29 in good health.

The table lists this clone with a count of one. This chain uses TRBV4-3 with TRBJ2-3; TRBD2 matches at 7 bases. This CDR3 has 15 residues. J gave up 4 bases and V 1 base, and 5 bases lay outside the gene matches. The V gene's germline CDR1 is LGHNA and CDR2 YSLEER. CDR3 sequence (DNA): TGCGCCAGCAGCCAAGGACTAGCTTCCCCAGATACGCAGTATTTT. It codes for CASSQGLASPDTQYF.

This chain connects TRBV30 to TRBJ2-7, with unresolved D. V lost 0 bases to trimming and J lost 4 bases, with 13 bases between them. The CDR3 length is 14 residues. Germline CDR1 is GTSNPN and CDR2 is SVGIG (reference sequence). The DNA for the CDR3 is TGTGCCTGGAGTGTACAAGGTAGTTTGTACGAGCAGTACTTC. It yields the protein CAWSVQGSLYEQYF.

V gene TRBV4-2 combines with J gene TRBJ2-2; 7 bases fit TRBD2. Germline CDR1 reads LGHNA; CDR2 reads YNFKEQ. The CDR3 contains 15 residues. Trimming took 4 bases from V and 4 from J; bases not matched to a gene: 6. The DNA of the CDR3 is TGTGCCAGCAGCCCTTTGACTAGCCCCACCGGGGAGCTGTTTTTT. It specifies CASSPLTSPTGELFF.

Written as DNA, the CDR3 is TGTGCCAGCAGCTTATATTTGGATACGCAGTATTTT. It translates to CASSLYLDTQYF. The V gene is TRBV7-2, the J gene TRBJ2-3; D not resolved. The CDR3 loop spans 12 amino acids. With 2 bases removed from V and 6 bases from J, the gap between germline ends came to 6 bases. Germline CDR1 and CDR2: SGHTA and FQGNSA.

The V call is TRBV7-9, the J call TRBJ2-7, with 8 bases aligning to TRBD1. CDR1 is SEHNR, CDR2 FQNEAQ, per germline (reference sequence). Trimming took 7 bases from V and 5 from J; bases not matched to a gene: 16. CDR3 size: 16 residues. As DNA, the CDR3 is TGTGCCAGCATCTTGAACTCCGGACAGGGAATCAACGAGCAGTACTTC. Protein sequence: CASILNSGQGINEQYF.

The chain employs TRBV7-2 and TRBJ1-3; D not certain. The germline CDR1 and CDR2 sequences are SGHTA and FQGNSA. The CDR3 is 13 residues long. The germline V and J ends were trimmed by 8 bases and 4 bases, with 12 bases remaining between them. The CDR3 nucleotides are TGTGCCAGCCACACGGGGAACGGAAACACCATATATTTT. This sequence encodes CASHTGNGNTIYF.

The gene calls are TRBV2 and TRBJ2-7, with D hard to call. CDR1 and CDR2 from the germline V gene are SNHLY and FYNNEI. V was shortened by 0 bases and J by 3 bases, with 9 bases between the two germline ends. The CDR3 has 14 amino acids. The CDR3 protein is CASSEAGQVYEQYF. The CDR3 DNA reads as TGTGCCAGCAGTGAAGCCGGCCAGGTCTACGAGCAGTACTTC.

The genes are TRBV11-3 and TRBJ2-1; TRBD1 might be the D (5 bases). V was clipped by 5 bases and J by 8 bases, with 22 bases between them. This CDR3 has 16 residues. The germline V gene has CDR1 SGHNT and CDR2 YENEEA. The CDR3 DNA reads as TGTGCCAGCAGCCATAACGAGTGGGCAGGGCCACATGAGCAGTTCTTC. It is translated as CASSHNEWAGPHEQFF.

This sequence joins TRBV6-6 and TRBJ1-6; 9 nucleotides line up with TRBD1. The V gene end was trimmed by 6 bases and the J gene end by 10 bases; junction bases not matched to a gene: 10. The CDR3 runs to 15 residues. CDR1 is MNHNY, CDR2 SVGAGI, per germline (reference sequence). The CDR3 DNA reads TGTGCCAGCAGAAAGGGACAGGGACAGGAATCACCCCTCCACTTT. This gives the protein CASRKGQGQESPLHF.

The chain is built from TRBV29-1 and TRBJ2-3; D not resolved. V was cut by 6 bases and J by 5 bases, with 6 bases left in between. The CDR3 covers 10 residues. Germline V lookup: CDR1 SQVTM, CDR2 ANQGSEA. The CDR3 reads CSVLRDTQYF. The CDR3 nucleotides are TGCAGCGTACTAAGAGATACGCAGTATTTT.

Notes on this clone: The same CDR3 also results from other DNA sequences found in this sample. The V and J genes are TRBV6-5 and TRBJ2-7; no reliable D call. The CDR3 runs to 13 residues. Germline loops: CDR1 MNHEY, CDR2 SVGAGI. V lost 2 bases and J lost 0, with 5 bases in between. CDR3 bases: TGTGCCAGCAGTTACGGTCCCTCCTACGAGCAGTACTTC. Its protein is CASSYGPSYEQYF.

The chain carries TRBV6-5 and TRBJ2-5; D unresolved. Germline V gene sequence: CDR1 MNHEY, CDR2 SVGAGI. V lost 6 bases and J 7 bases, leaving 12 bases between the germline ends. This CDR3 spans 12 amino acids. The CDR3 loop is CASSRDPVTQYF. The CDR3 region has the DNA TGTGCCAGCAGCAGAGACCCGGTGACCCAGTACTTC.

The J gene is TRBJ2-1, the V gene TRBV7-2; 9 bases line up with TRBD1. The V gene end was trimmed by 5 bases and the J gene end by 8 bases; junction bases not matched to a gene: 10. Per the germline V gene, CDR1 is SGHTA and CDR2 is FQGNSA. The CDR3 runs 15 residues. CDR3 DNA sequence: TGTGCCAGCAGCAACAGGGGGCTCTCATCCTATGAGCAGTTCTTC. It yields the protein CASSNRGLSSYEQFF. Together with reference TRBV7-2 and TRBJ2-1, the CDR3 gives the full variable domain: GAGVSQSPSNKVTEKGKDVELRCDPISGHTALYWYRQSLGQGLEFLIYFQGNSAPDKSGLPSDRFSAERTGGSVSTLTIQRTQQEDSAVYLCASSNRGLSSYEQFFGPGTRLTVL.

Regarding this clone: An end of the junction does not agree with germline; a read error may underlie this. The chain recombines TRBV7-7 with TRBJ2-5; perhaps TRBD2 as D (7 bases). Germline values: CDR1 SSHAT, CDR2 FNYEAQ (reference sequence). The CDR3 loop spans 13 amino acids. This CDR3 reads CASRRGAGETQYF. The CDR3 coding sequence is TGTGCTAGCAGACGGGGGGCGGGAGAGACCCAGTACTTC.

The chain carries TRBV9 and TRBJ2-7, with 10 nucleotides matching TRBD1. V lost 3 bases, J lost 5 bases, and 8 bases stayed unmatched. Germline CDR1 and CDR2: SGDLS and YYNGEE. This CDR3 is built from 15 residues. The DNA of the CDR3 is TGTGCCAGCAGCGCCGGGACAGGGGCTCTCCACGAGCAGTACTTC. The encoded protein is CASSAGTGALHEQYF. Drawing the rest from reference TRBV9 and TRBJ2-7, the complete variable domain is DSGVTQTPKHLITATGQRVTLRCSPRSGDLSVYWYQQSLDQGLQFLIQYYNGEERAKGNILERFSAQQFPDLHSELNLSSLELGDSALYFCASSAGTGALHEQYFGPGTRLTVT.

There are a few counts of this clone. The V gene is TRBV25-1, the J gene TRBJ2-2; D is ambiguous. Trimming cost V 6 bases and J 6 bases, with 8 bases left between them. Per the germline V gene, CDR1 is MGHDK and CDR2 is SYGVNS. The CDR3 is made up of 12 amino acids. The CDR3 nucleotides read TGTGCCAGCAGGACGGCAGCCGGGGAGCTGTTTTTT. It translates to CASRTAAGELFF.

This chain uses TRBV6-5 with TRBJ2-7; possibly TRBD1 for D (6 bases). V lost 2 bases and J 2 bases, leaving 13 bases between the germline ends. CDR3 length: 15 amino acids. Germline CDR1 is MNHEY and CDR2 is SVGAGI. CDR3 sequence reads: CASSYAQGNPYEQYF. The CDR3, as DNA: TGTGCCAGCAGTTACGCACAGGGAAATCCCTACGAGCAGTACTTC.

The rearrangement links TRBV2 to TRBJ2-1; 9 bases match TRBD2. V was clipped by 1 base and J by 6 bases; unmatched bases: 7. This CDR3 comprises 16 residues. CDR1 SNHLY and CDR2 FYNNEI come from the germline V gene. The DNA of the CDR3 is TGTGCCAGCAGTGAAGAGTGGCTAGCGGGGCTCAATGAGCAGTTCTTC. It yields the protein CASSEEWLAGLNEQFF.

The chain joins TRBV28 to TRBJ2-7; the match to TRBD2 covers 7 bases. Looked up from germline, CDR1 is MDHEN and CDR2 is SYDVKM. V shed 8 bases and J 4 bases; nucleotides not matched to a gene: 17. The CDR3 is made up of 16 amino acids. The DNA of the CDR3 is TGTGCCAGCGGAGCATTTAGGGAGGGGATTAAGTACGAGCAGTACTTC. Protein product: CASGAFREGIKYEQYF.

This chain links TRBV5-1 with TRBJ1-3, with D possibly matching TRBD1 (5 bases). Germline V gene sequence: CDR1 SGHRS, CDR2 YFSETQ. This CDR3 is 15 amino acids long. V shed 3 bases and J shed 0 bases, with 10 bases lying between them. CDR3 in amino acids: CASSSGGNSGNTIYF. The CDR3, as DNA: TGCGCCAGCAGCTCTGGGGGAAACTCTGGAAACACCATATATTTT.

This sequence joins TRBV9 and TRBJ2-1; D uncertain. From germline, CDR1 is SGDLS and CDR2 YYNGEE. CDR3 size: 15 residues. With 0 bases removed from V and 4 bases from J, the gap between germline ends came to 11 bases. CDR3 residues: CASSVAGWAYNEQFF. The DNA of the CDR3 is TGTGCCAGCAGCGTAGCGGGTTGGGCTTACAATGAGCAGTTCTTC.

In its sample, this clone was seen once. This sequence joins TRBV6-6 and TRBJ2-2; the match to TRBD1 covers 7 bases. This CDR3 is 16 amino acids long. Germline CDR1 and CDR2: MNHNY and SVGAGI (reference sequence). Trimming took 6 bases from V and 0 from J; bases not matched to a gene: 7. This CDR3 reads CASSNSGGPNTGELFF. The DNA of the CDR3 is TGTGCCAGCAGCAATTCAGGGGGACCGAACACCGGGGAGCTGTTTTTT.

The CDR3: CASSYRGPDSYEQYF. The CDR3 DNA follows: TGCGCCAGCAGTTATAGGGGGCCTGATTCCTACGAGCAGTACTTC. This sequence joins TRBV23-1 and TRBJ2-7; 7 bases align to TRBD1. TRBV23-1 is given ORF status, its function remaining uncertain. This CDR3 is 15 amino acids long. Losses at the gene ends were 5 bases for V and 1 base for J; bases not matched to a gene: 8.

As regards this clone: The same CDR3 is also encoded by other DNA sequences in this sample. The genes are TRBV6-5 and TRBJ2-3; 7 bases are a match to TRBD1. Looked up from germline, CDR1 is MNHEY and CDR2 is SVGAGI. The CDR3 spans 13 residues. The J segment lost 3 bases and the V segment lost 5 bases, leaving 2 bases of the junction unmatched. The CDR3 spells CASSRGPTDTQYF. The CDR3 DNA reads TGTGCCAGCAGTAGGGGGCCGACAGATACGCAGTATTTT.

The CDR3 protein is CSGSGASFNNEQFF. The CDR3 DNA sequence: TGCAGCGGGAGCGGTGCATCTTTTAACAATGAGCAGTTCTTC. This chain joins TRBV29-1 and TRBJ2-1; D possibly corresponds to TRBD2 (5 bases). Trimming cost V 7 bases and J 5 bases, with 18 bases left between them. Germline CDR1 and CDR2: SQVTM and ANQGSEA. The CDR3 contains 14 residues.

The chain links TRBV7-2 to TRBJ2-1; 8 bases match TRBD2. Germline-derived CDR1 and CDR2 are SGHTA and FQGNSA. This CDR3 contains 17 residues. V dropped 6 bases and J dropped 4; count of bases not matched to a gene: 14. Written as DNA, the CDR3 is TGTGCCAGCAGGCTCCCCCGGGGGGCTAGCGGGTACAATGAGCAGTTCTTC. Amino acids: CASRLPRGASGYNEQFF.

J is TRBJ1-1 and V is TRBV18, with 8 bases fitting TRBD1. The length of the CDR3 is 14 residues. Germline V gene lookup returns CDR1 KGHSH and CDR2 LQKENI. Trimming took 6 bases from V and 4 from J; bases not matched to a gene: 7. CDR3 amino acids: CASSNLQGGTEAFF. CDR3 nucleotides: TGTGCCAGCTCTAACCTACAGGGGGGCACTGAAGCTTTCTTT.

The V gene is TRBV19, the J gene TRBJ2-5; D might be TRBD2 (7 bases). The CDR3 spans 14 residues. Germline V gene data show CDR1 as LNHDA and CDR2 as SQIVND (reference sequence). V was pared by 5 bases and J by 5 bases, with 15 bases between. CDR3 loop: CASSEQGGGETQYF. The CDR3 nucleotides are TGTGCCAGTAGTGAACAGGGCGGGGGTGAGACCCAGTACTTC.

The chain employs TRBV7-2 and TRBJ1-1; 7 bases line up with TRBD1. Germline-derived CDR1 and CDR2 are SGHTA and FQGNSA. V dropped 5 bases and J dropped 6; count of bases not matched to a gene: 3. This CDR3 is built from 12 residues. The CDR3 DNA reads TGTGCCAGCAGCGACAGGGTCCCTGAAGCTTTCTTT. It translates to CASSDRVPEAFF.

The chain links TRBV18 to TRBJ1-1; D call uncertain. CDR1 and CDR2 (germline): KGHSH, LQKENI. The CDR3 is made up of 13 amino acids. V was cut by 3 bases and J by 5 bases, with 10 bases left in between. CDR3 sequence reads: CASSPEGSTEAFF. CDR3 bases: TGTGCCAGCTCACCCGAAGGGAGTACTGAAGCTTTCTTT.